This record covers a single T cell receptor beta chain. The antigen is undetermined. The ends lost 6 bases at V and 5 bases at J; junction bases unmatched: 9. CDR3 length: 16 amino acids. CDR1 and CDR2 from the germline V gene are MNHEY and SMNVEV (reference sequence). This entry comes from a study of response to subunit inactivated influenza vaccine. Study results and caveats: Few new T cells, the authors suggested, are recruited by each seasonal influenza vaccination.

TCRdb fed the RT-PCR reads into MiXCR, producing one record per CDR3 protein. The data hold 800,000 or so distinct CDR3 sequences, with around 20% observed a single time. The V and J genes are TRBV27 and TRBJ2-7; 14 nucleotides line up with TRBD2. Sequencing was performed on PBMCs from blood, taken around 5 days after vaccination. This TCR was recovered from a man aged 50 to 59 who received an inactivated influenza vaccine. DNA for the CDR3: TGTGCCAGCAGGCGCCCGGGACTAGCGGGGGTGAACGAGCAGTACTTC. It is translated as CASRRPGLAGVNEQYF.